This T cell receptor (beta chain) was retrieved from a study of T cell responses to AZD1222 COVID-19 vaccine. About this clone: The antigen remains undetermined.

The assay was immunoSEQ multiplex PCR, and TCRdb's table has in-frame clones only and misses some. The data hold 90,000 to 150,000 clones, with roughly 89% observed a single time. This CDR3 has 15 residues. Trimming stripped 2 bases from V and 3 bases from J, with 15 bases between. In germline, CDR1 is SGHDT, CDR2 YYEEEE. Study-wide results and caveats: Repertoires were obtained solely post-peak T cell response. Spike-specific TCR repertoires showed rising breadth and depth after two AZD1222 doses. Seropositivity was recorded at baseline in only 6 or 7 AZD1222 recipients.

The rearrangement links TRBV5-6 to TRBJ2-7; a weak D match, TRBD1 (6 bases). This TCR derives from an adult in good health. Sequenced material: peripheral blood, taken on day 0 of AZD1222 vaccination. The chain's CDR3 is CASSFSGTPYYEQYF. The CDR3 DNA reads TGTGCCAGCAGCTTTTCCGGGACACCCTACTACGAGCAGTACTTC.